Presented here are 7 T cell receptor beta chains from one specimen sequenced in a study of T cell responses to AZD1222 COVID-19 vaccine. The repertoire was sequenced with immunoSEQ multiplex PCR; TCRdb's copy has only in-frame clones and lacks some. This sample has some 150,000 clones; around nine tenths occur once, and the top ten carry about 2%. The sequencing here drew on peripheral blood, taken on day 0 of AZD1222 vaccination. The receptors shown here come from an adult in good health.

The V call is TRBV20-1, the J call TRBJ2-7; D unresolved. CDR3 length equals 11 residues. V was cut by 5 bases and J by 3 bases, with 8 bases left in between. The germline V gene encodes CDR1 DFQATT and CDR2 SNEGSKA (reference sequence). The CDR3 loop reads CSALVNYEQYF. DNA of the CDR3: TGCAGTGCTCTAGTGAACTACGAGCAGTACTTC.

The chain couples TRBV5-4 to TRBJ2-5; D is unresolved. The V and J ends lost 7 bases and 4 bases respectively, with 17 bases between them. The CDR3 has 14 amino acids. Germline assignment: CDR1 SGHNT and CDR2 YYREEE (reference sequence). CDR3 in DNA: TGTGCCAGCGGTTCCCCGGAACCCGCAGAGACCCAGTACTTC. It translates to CASGSPEPAETQYF.

The J gene is TRBJ1-3, the V gene TRBV15, with 8 bases lining up with TRBD1. The junction had 7 bases not matched to a gene; V was cut back by 0 bases and J by 12 bases. This CDR3 is 14 amino acids long. Germline V gene lookup returns CDR1 LNHNV and CDR2 YYDKDF (reference sequence). In DNA, the CDR3 is TGTGCCACCAGCAGAGACATGACAGGGGCGATCATATATTTT. This translates into CATSRDMTGAIIYF.

V gene TRBV5-8 combines with J gene TRBJ2-3, with D possibly being TRBD1 (5 bases). From germline, CDR1 is SGHTS and CDR2 YDEGEE. V lost 4 bases, J lost 0 bases, and 21 bases lay in between. The CDR3 runs to 18 residues. The CDR3 bases are TGTGCCAGCAGCCGGTTACTCGCCTCTGGGGCTAGCACAGATACGCAGTATTTT. Its translation is CASSRLLASGASTDTQYF.

V gene TRBV11-2 combines with J gene TRBJ1-2; 8 nucleotides agree with TRBD1. Germline-derived CDR1 and CDR2 are SGHAT and FQNNGV. The CDR3 totals 14 residues. With V trimmed by 4 bases and J by 6 bases, 7 bases remained unmatched. The CDR3 DNA follows: TGTGCCAGCAGCTCACTGACAGGGGAGAATGGCTACACCTTC. It translates to CASSSLTGENGYTF.

The chain couples TRBV7-2 to TRBJ2-3, with D perhaps matching TRBD2 (5 bases). V was clipped by 5 bases and J by 3 bases, with 9 bases between them. This CDR3 has 13 amino acids. In germline, CDR1 is SGHTA, CDR2 FQGNSA. Here the CDR3 DNA reads TGTGCCAGCAGCCCCCGGGGAACAGATACGCAGTATTTT. It encodes CASSPRGTDTQYF.

This chain uses TRBV2 with TRBJ2-7, with D perhaps TRBD2 (6 bases). The CDR3 contains 15 residues. V shed 1 base and J shed 2 bases, with 12 bases lying between them. CDR1 is SNHLY and CDR2 is FYNNEI in the germline V gene. CDR3 region: CASSEVGGPPYEQYF. CDR3 nucleotide sequence: TGTGCCAGCAGTGAAGTCGGGGGACCTCCCTACGAGCAGTACTTC.